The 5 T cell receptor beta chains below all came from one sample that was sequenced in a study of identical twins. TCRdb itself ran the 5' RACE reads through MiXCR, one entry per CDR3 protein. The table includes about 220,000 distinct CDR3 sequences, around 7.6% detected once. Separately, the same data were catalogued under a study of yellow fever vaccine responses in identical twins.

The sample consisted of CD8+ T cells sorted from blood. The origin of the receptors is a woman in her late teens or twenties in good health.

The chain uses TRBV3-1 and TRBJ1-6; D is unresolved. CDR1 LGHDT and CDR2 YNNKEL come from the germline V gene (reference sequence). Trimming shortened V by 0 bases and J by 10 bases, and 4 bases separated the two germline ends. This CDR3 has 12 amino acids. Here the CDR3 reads CASSQDQSPLHF. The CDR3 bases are TGTGCCAGCAGCCAAGATCAGTCACCCCTCCACTTT.

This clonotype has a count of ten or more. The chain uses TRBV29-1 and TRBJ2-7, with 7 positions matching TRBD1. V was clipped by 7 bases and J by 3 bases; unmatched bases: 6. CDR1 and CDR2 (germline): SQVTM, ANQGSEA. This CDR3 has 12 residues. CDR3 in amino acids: CSATGELYEQYF. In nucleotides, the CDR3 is TGCAGCGCAACAGGGGAACTCTACGAGCAGTACTTC.

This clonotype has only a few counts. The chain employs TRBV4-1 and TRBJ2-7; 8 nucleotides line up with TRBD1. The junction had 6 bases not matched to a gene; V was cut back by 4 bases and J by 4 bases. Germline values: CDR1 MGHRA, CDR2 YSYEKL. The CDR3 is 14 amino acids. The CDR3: CASSLGRGRYEQYF. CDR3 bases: TGCGCCAGCAGCCTTGGCAGGGGGCGGTACGAGCAGTACTTC.

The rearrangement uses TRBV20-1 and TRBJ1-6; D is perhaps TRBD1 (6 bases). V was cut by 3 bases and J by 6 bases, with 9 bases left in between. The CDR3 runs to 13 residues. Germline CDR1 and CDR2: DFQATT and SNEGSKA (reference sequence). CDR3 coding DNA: TGCAGTGCTAGGGACAGAGCTAATTCACCCCTCCACTTT. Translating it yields CSARDRANSPLHF.

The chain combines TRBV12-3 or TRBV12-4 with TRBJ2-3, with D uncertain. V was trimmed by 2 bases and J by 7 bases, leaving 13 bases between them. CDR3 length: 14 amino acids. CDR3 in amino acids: CASSLKSPGYTQYF. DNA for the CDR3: TGTGCCAGCAGTTTAAAGTCCCCTGGGTATACGCAGTATTTT.